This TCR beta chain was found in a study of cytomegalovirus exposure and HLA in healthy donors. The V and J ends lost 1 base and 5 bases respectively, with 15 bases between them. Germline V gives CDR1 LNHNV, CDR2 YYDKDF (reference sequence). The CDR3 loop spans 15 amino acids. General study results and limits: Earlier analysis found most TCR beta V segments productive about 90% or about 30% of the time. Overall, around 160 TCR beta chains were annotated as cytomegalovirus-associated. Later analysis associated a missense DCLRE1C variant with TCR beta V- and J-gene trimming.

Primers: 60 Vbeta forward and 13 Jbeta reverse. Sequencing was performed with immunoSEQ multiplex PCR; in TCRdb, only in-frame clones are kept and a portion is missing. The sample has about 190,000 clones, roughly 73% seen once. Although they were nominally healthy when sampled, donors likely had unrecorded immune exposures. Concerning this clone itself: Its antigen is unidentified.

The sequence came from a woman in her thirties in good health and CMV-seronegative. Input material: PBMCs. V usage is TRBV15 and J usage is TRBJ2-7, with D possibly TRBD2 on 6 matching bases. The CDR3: CATSRGTSNNDEQYF. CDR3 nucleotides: TGTGCCACCAGCAGAGGAACTAGCAATAACGACGAGCAGTACTTC.